Detailed here is one T cell receptor beta chain. The source of the sample is a study of T cell changes during pregnancy in multiple sclerosis. Repertoires were generated with immunoSEQ multiplex PCR, while TCRdb's copy carries only in-frame clones and drops some. The sample lists about 77,000 clones; around 93% were seen once. The CDR3 runs to 15 residues. The germline gives CDR1 LNHNV, CDR2 YYDKDF (reference sequence). V lost 0 bases, J lost 5 bases, and 7 bases stayed unmatched. The V gene is TRBV15, the J gene TRBJ2-7, with 7 bases identical to TRBD2. Sequenced here: peripheral blood, sampled after pregnancy. The sequence came from a female donor in good health, enrolled as a control in a pregnancy study. Here the CDR3 reads CATSRDRGSFDEQYF. The CDR3 region has the DNA TGTGCCACCAGCAGAGATCGCGGGAGTTTCGACGAGCAGTACTTC.